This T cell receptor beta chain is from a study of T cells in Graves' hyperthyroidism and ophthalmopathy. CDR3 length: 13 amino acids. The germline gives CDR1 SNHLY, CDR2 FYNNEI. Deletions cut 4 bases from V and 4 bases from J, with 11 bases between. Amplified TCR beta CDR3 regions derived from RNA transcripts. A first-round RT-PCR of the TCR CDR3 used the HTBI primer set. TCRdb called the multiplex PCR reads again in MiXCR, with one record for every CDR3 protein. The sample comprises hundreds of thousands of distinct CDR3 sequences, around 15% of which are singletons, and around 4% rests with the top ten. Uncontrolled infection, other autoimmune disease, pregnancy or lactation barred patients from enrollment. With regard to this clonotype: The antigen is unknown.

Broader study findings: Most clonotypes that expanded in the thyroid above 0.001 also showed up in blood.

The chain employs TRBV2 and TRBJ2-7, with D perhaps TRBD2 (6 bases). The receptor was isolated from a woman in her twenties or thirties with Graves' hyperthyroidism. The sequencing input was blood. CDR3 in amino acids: CASSGGDGYEQYF. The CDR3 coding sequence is TGTGCCAGCAGTGGGGGGGACGGGTACGAGCAGTACTTC.